The clone carrying this TCR beta chain was seen a single time. Its antigen is unknown. Time point defined: newly diagnosed, previously untreated cHL patient sample. Magnetic negative selection was used to purify CD4+ T cells from PBMCs that had been thawed. The sample is drawn from a study of PD-1 blockade in classical Hodgkin lymphoma. V shed 2 bases and J shed 0 bases, with 9 bases lying between them. This CDR3 has 15 amino acids. Germline V gene lookup returns CDR1 SGDLS and CDR2 YYNGEE. Produced via immunoSEQ multiplex PCR; TCRdb's table is partial and in-frame only. The table records more than 15,000 clones, approximately 90% of them present only once. General study points: The origin of the repertoire differences remains undefined, with disease activity or prior therapy as possible causes.

The material sequenced was CD4+ T cells from blood. The receptor was derived from a human donor with classical Hodgkin lymphoma. The chain links TRBV9 to TRBJ1-3; a possible D gene is TRBD1 (6 bases). CDR3 nucleotides: TGTGCCAGCAGCGTCACAGGGCTCTCTGGAAACACCATATATTTT. This codes for CASSVTGLSGNTIYF.